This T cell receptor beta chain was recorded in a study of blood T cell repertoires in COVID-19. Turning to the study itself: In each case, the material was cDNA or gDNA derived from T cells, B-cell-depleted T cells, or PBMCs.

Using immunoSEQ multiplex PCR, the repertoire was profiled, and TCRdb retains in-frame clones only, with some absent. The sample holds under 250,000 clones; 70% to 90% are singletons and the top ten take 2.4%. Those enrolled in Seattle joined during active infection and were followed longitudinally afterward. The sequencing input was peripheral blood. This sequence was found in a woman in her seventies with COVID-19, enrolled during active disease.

The CDR3 sequence: CASKGGGTYNEQFF. The CDR3 region has the DNA TGTGCCAGCAAGGGCGGGGGGACCTACAATGAGCAGTTCTTC. This chain connects TRBV2 to TRBJ2-1, with TRBD2 identical over 8 bases. Trimming cost V 7 bases and J 2 bases; bases outside gene matches: 4. The length of the CDR3 is 14 residues. Per the germline V gene, CDR1 is SNHLY and CDR2 is FYNNEI.